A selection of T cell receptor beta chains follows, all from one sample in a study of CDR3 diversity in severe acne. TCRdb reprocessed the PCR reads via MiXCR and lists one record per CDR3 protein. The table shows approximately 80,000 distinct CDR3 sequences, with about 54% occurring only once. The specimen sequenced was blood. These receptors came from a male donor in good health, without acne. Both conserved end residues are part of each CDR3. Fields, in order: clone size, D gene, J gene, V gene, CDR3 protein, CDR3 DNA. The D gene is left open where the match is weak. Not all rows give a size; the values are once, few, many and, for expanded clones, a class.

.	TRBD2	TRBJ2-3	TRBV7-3	CASSPDSGGSGTDTQYF	TGTGCCAGCAGCCCCGATAGCGGGGGGTCGGGCACAGATACGCAGTATTTT
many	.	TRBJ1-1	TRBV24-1	CATSDIREGRATFF	TGTGCCACCAGTGACATAAGAGAGGGGAGGGCGACTTTCTTT
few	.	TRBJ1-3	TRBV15	CATSRPGGNTIYF	TGTGCCACCTCGCGCCCCGGTGGAAACACCATATATTTT
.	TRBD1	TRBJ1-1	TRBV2	CAREQGAFEAFF	TGTGCCAGAGAACAGGGGGCGTTTGAAGCTTTCTTT
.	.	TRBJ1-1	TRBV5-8	CASSLASNTEAFF	TGTGCCAGCAGCTTGGCCAGCAACACTGAAGCTTTCTTT
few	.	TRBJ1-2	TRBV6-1	CASSYKGNGYTF	TGTGCCAGCAGTTACAAGGGAAACGGCTACACCTTC
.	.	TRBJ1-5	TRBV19	CASSIWGDEWPQHF	TGTGCCAGTAGTATATGGGGGGACGAGTGGCCCCAGCATTTT
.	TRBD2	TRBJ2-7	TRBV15	CASSEFSGSSYEQYF	TGTGCCAGCAGTGAATTTAGCGGGAGCTCCTACGAGCAGTACTTC
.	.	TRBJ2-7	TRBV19	CASSIGLSGKGDEQYF	TGTGCCAGTAGTATAGGACTGAGCGGGAAGGGGGACGAGCAGTACTTC
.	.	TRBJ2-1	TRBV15	CATSSLTGSSYNEQFF	TGTGCCACCAGCAGTTTGACGGGGAGCTCCTACAATGAGCAGTTCTTC
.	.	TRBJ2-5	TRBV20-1	CSARDPQGGGETQYF	TGCAGTGCTAGAGATCCCCAGGGAGGGGGAGAGACCCAGTACTTC
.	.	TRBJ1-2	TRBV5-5	CASSTTYYGYTF	TGTGCCAGCAGCACAACCTACTATGGCTACACCTTC
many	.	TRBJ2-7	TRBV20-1	CSARGSKDYEQYF	TGCAGTGCTAGGGGATCAAAAGACTACGAGCAGTACTTC
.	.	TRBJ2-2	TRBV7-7	CASSLQGTGELFF	TGTGCTAGCAGCTTGCAGGGAACCGGGGAGCTGTTTTTT
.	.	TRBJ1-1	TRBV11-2	CASSIYLCSDRQEGDAEAFF	.
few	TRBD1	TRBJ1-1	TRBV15	CATSRGRTGDTEAFF	TGTGCCACCAGCAGGGGGCGGACAGGGGACACTGAAGCTTTCTTT
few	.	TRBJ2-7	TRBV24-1	CATGADVPPYEQYF	TGTGCCACCGGGGCGGACGTGCCCCCCTACGAGCAGTACTTC
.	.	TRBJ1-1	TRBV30	CAWSGSGQGMNTEAFF	TGTGCCTGGAGTGGGTCGGGGCAGGGGATGAACACTGAAGCTTTCTTT
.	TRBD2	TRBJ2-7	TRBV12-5	CASGELAGGPGEQYF	TGTGCTAGTGGCGAGCTAGCGGGAGGGCCGGGGGAGCAGTACTTC
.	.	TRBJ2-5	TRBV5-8	CASSFAGVEDQYF	TGTGCCAGCAGTTTTGCAGGGGTGGAAGACCAGTACTTC
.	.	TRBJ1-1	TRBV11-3	CASSSSVGAFF	TGTGCCAGCAGCTCAAGCGTGGGGGCTTTCTTT
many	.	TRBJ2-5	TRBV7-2	CASSYPQETQYF	TGTGCCAGCAGCTACCCTCAAGAGACCCAGTACTTC
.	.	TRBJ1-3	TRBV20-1	CSAQESGNTIYF	TGCAGTGCCCAAGAATCTGGAAACACCATATATTTT
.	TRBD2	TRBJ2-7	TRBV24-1	CATSEAGLAGYEQYF	TGTGCCACCAGTGAGGCGGGACTAGCGGGGTACGAGCAGTACTTC
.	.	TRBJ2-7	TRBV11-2	CASSLDGGYEQYF	TGTGCCAGCAGCTTAGATGGGGGCTACGAGCAGTACTTC
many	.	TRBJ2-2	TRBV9	CASTFGNTGELFF	TGTGCCAGCACTTTTGGGAACACCGGGGAGCTGTTTTTT
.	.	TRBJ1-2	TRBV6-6	CASSYSIGVYGYTF	TGTGCCAGCAGTTACTCGATAGGGGTCTATGGCTACACCTTC
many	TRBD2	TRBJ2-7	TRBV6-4	CASSPSGRSYEQYF	TGTGCCAGCAGCCCTAGCGGGAGGTCCTACGAGCAGTACTTC